This TCR beta chain was sequenced in a study of T cell changes during pregnancy in multiple sclerosis (dated by TCRdb to the late 2010s). Study-wide context: The study looked at changes in the T cell repertoire across pregnancy in women with multiple sclerosis.

As encoded in the germline V gene (reference sequence), CDR1 is SGHKS while CDR2 is YYEKEE. Between the V and J ends, shortened by 4 bases and 1 base respectively, the junction contains 14 bases. The cysteine opens and the phenylalanine closes a CDR3 of 15 amino acids. Only CDR3 DNA remains: 45 bases, in frame from the first base. To prepare the library, the immunoSEQ multiplex PCR assay was applied. TCRdb's version of the immuneACCESS table is confined to in-frame rearrangements and falls short of the full clone set. An unresolved V gene accounts for under half of the shortfall where checked; the remainder is of unknown origin. The sample data list roughly 49,000 clones, and 92% of these were observed just once. The ten most abundant clones make up around 0.38% of the sample. In the case of this clone: The antigen it binds to is not known. It has no much larger one-base neighbor in the sample; base qualities were not kept.

The sequence came from a female donor in good health, enrolled as a control in a pregnancy study. The chain uses TRBV5-5 and TRBJ1-1; TRBD1 could be the D gene, as 5 bases match. The sequences come from CD4+ T cells from peripheral blood mononuclear cells, collected in the second trimester of pregnancy. The CDR3 reads CASSARTTWNTEAFF. The sequenced DNA: TGTGCCAGCAGCGCCCGGACAACCTGGAACACTGAAGCTTTCTTT. The CDR3 plus the reference TRBV5-5 and TRBJ1-1 genes for the other parts give the full variable domain: DAGVTQSPTHLIKTRGQQVTLRCSPISGHKSVSWYQQVLGQGPQFIFQYYEKEERGRGNFPDRFSARQFPNYSSELNVNALLLGDSALYLCASSARTTWNTEAFFGQGTRLTVV.